This T cell receptor (beta chain) was sequenced for a study of blood T cell repertoires in COVID-19. This clone was counted only a few times. This CDR3 has 12 amino acids. Germline CDR1 and CDR2: MDHEN and SYDVKM. The V and J ends lost 6 bases and 4 bases respectively, with 9 bases between them. This table comes from immunoSEQ multiplex PCR, and its TCRdb copy is limited to in-frame clones, with some not included. The table includes 250,000 or so clones, roughly 90% detected once. The sample was peripheral blood. This TCR came from a woman aged 55 to 70 with acute or convalescent COVID-19. This rearrangement joins TRBV28 to TRBJ1-2; D may be TRBD1 (5 bases). CDR3 sequence (DNA): TGTGCCAGCAGCAGAGACAGCTATGGCTACACCTTC. It encodes CASSRDSYGYTF.